The rows below give T cell receptor beta chains drawn from one sample of a study of regulatory T cells in long-lasting Graves disease. TCRdb itself ran the multiplex PCR reads through MiXCR, one entry per CDR3 protein. The sample lists about 520,000 distinct CDR3 sequences, about 12% seen once, with almost 9% in the top ten. The data were also submitted as part of a second study, on T cells in Graves' hyperthyroidism and ophthalmopathy.

The sample here was peripheral blood mononuclear cells (PBMCs), taken at new diagnosis, from a patient treated with antithyroid drugs. These receptors originate from a woman between 25 and 40 years old with Graves disease. CDR3s include the opening cysteine and the closing phenylalanine or tryptophan. D genes are given only for firm matches. Clone size is shown for a subset of rows, as once, few, many or a class of expanded clone.

cdr3_length	v_call	j_call	clone_size	d_call	cdr3_aa	cdr3_nt
15	TRBV19	TRBJ2-6	NA	NA	CASQDLSSGANVLTF	TGTGCCAGCCAGGACCTGAGCTCTGGGGCCAACGTCCTGACTTTC
14	TRBV3-1	TRBJ2-3	many	TRBD2	CASRTSLDTDTQYF	TGTGCCAGCAGGACTAGCTTAGACACAGATACGCAGTATTTT
12	TRBV6-1	TRBJ1-3	few	NA	CASGRSGNTIYF	TGTGCCAGCGGGAGGTCTGGAAACACCATATATTTT
14	TRBV14	TRBJ2-1	NA	NA	CAIRRGSLGHEQFF	TGTGCCATCAGAAGAGGGTCACTGGGGCATGAGCAGTTCTTC
15	TRBV27	TRBJ2-7	few	NA	CASRPWGDQSYEQYF	TGTGCCAGCAGACCTTGGGGGGACCAGAGCTACGAGCAGTACTTC
14	TRBV30	TRBJ1-4	NA	NA	CACTRTATNEKLFF	TGTGCCTGCACTCGCACAGCAACTAATGAAAAACTGTTTTTT
15	TRBV27	TRBJ1-5	few	NA	CASSLSGAWGQPQHF	TGTGCCAGCAGTTTATCGGGGGCGTGGGGTCAGCCCCAGCATTTT
13	TRBV20-1	TRBJ2-1	many	NA	CSVASNSYNEQFF	TGCAGTGTAGCTAGCAACTCCTACAATGAGCAGTTCTTC
15	TRBV4-2	TRBJ2-1	few	NA	CASSQGGGDQNEQFF	TGTGCCAGCAGTCAGGGAGGGGGGGACCAGAATGAGCAGTTCTTC
16	TRBV7-9	TRBJ2-1	NA	NA	CASSPWGGGRLDEQFF	TGTGCCAGCAGCCCGTGGGGGGGCGGGAGACTCGATGAGCAGTTCTTC
16	TRBV28	TRBJ2-7	many	TRBD2	CASSPVLAGVGYEQYF	TGTGCCAGCAGTCCCGTCCTAGCGGGAGTGGGCTACGAGCAGTACTTC
15	TRBV27	TRBJ2-6	many	NA	CASSQGSSGANVLTF	TGTGCCAGCAGTCAAGGGAGCTCTGGGGCCAACGTCCTGACTTTC
15	TRBV28	TRBJ1-6	many	NA	CASSFIGGNNSPLHF	TGTGCCAGCAGTTTTATCGGGGGGAATAATTCACCCCTCCACTTT
18	TRBV4-1	TRBJ2-4	few	NA	CASSLELSLGQGKNIQYF	TGCGCCAGCAGCCTAGAATTAAGTCTAGGGCAAGGCAAAAACATTCAGTACTTC
11	TRBV29-1	TRBJ1-2	many	NA	CSAAGIRGYTF	TGCAGCGCTGCAGGGATTAGGGGCTACACCTTC
11	TRBV7-9	TRBJ2-1	many	TRBD2	CATTAGTSEFF	TGTGCCACTACCGCCGGGACTAGCGAGTTCTTC
17	TRBV15	TRBJ1-5	many	TRBD1	CATSRDLRTGGNQPQHF	TGTGCCACCAGCAGAGATCTCCGGACAGGGGGTAATCAGCCCCAGCATTTT
15	TRBV2	TRBJ2-1	many	TRBD2	CASTRSTSGRNEQFF	TGTGCCAGCACGAGGTCTACTAGCGGGAGGAATGAGCAGTTCTTC
13	TRBV7-2	TRBJ2-5	many	NA	CASSLVWGETQYF	TGTGCCAGCAGCTTAGTCTGGGGCGAGACCCAGTACTTC
16	TRBV11-2	TRBJ1-2	many	TRBD1	CASSGQIRDRSYGYTF	TGTGCCAGCAGCGGCCAGATCCGGGACAGGTCCTATGGCTACACCTTC
14	TRBV25-1	TRBJ1-1	few	NA	CASSELGSRTEAFF	TGTGCCAGCAGTGAATTAGGATCCCGGACTGAAGCTTTCTTT
18	TRBV7-9	TRBJ2-6	few	TRBD2	CASSPPFGGSSGANVLTF	TGTGCCAGCAGCCCGCCCTTTGGCGGGAGCTCTGGGGCCAACGTCCTGACTTTC
15	TRBV20-1	TRBJ2-3	few	TRBD2	CSAPPSGRATDTQYF	TGCAGTGCTCCCCCCTCCGGGAGGGCCACAGATACGCAGTATTTT
13	TRBV7-9	TRBJ1-1	many	NA	CASSAVTNTEAFF	TGTGCCAGCAGCGCCGTTACGAACACTGAAGCTTTCTTT
18	TRBV29-1	TRBJ2-1	few	TRBD2	CSAAGLAGKPSSYNEQFF	TGCAGCGCCGCGGGACTAGCGGGAAAACCGTCCTCCTACAATGAGCAGTTCTTC
14	TRBV12-5	TRBJ1-5	many	NA	CASALEGARQPQHF	TGTGCTAGTGCCCTGGAAGGGGCACGTCAGCCCCAGCATTTT
18	TRBV6-1	TRBJ2-6	few	NA	CASSERAGVTSGANVLTF	TGTGCCAGCAGTGAACGGGCAGGGGTTACCTCTGGGGCCAACGTCCTGACTTTC
13	TRBV7-6	TRBJ2-7	many	TRBD1	CASSLQGGGEQYF	TGTGCCAGCAGCTTGCAAGGGGGCGGCGAGCAGTACTTC
14	TRBV9	TRBJ1-4	many	TRBD1	CASSGGTGYEKLFF	TGTGCCAGCAGCGGCGGGACAGGATATGAAAAACTGTTTTTT
13	TRBV28	TRBJ2-4	NA	NA	CASSFSPKNIQYF	TGTGCCAGCAGTTTTTCCCCCAAAAACATTCAGTACTTC
15	TRBV5-1	TRBJ1-5	few	TRBD1	CASSPNTGGGQPQHF	TGCGCCAGCAGCCCAAATACAGGGGGCGGTCAGCCCCAGCATTTT
16	TRBV2	TRBJ2-3	many	TRBD2	CASSETYLADTDTQYF	TGTGCCAGCAGTGAAACCTACCTAGCGGACACAGATACGCAGTATTTT
17	TRBV7-2	TRBJ1-2	few	TRBD1	CASSLGPPTGEPYGYTF	TGTGCCAGCAGCTTAGGACCCCCGACAGGGGAGCCCTATGGCTACACCTTC
16	TRBV19	TRBJ2-2	few	NA	CASSIDYEGLTGELFF	TGTGCCAGTAGTATAGATTACGAGGGGCTCACCGGGGAGCTGTTTTTT
16	TRBV4-3	TRBJ2-7	few	TRBD2	CASSQTLGRGTYEQYF	TGCGCCAGCAGCCAAACCTTGGGGCGGGGGACCTACGAGCAGTACTTC
12	TRBV7-9	TRBJ2-5	many	NA	CASRARSETQYF	TGTGCCAGCCGGGCCCGGAGTGAGACCCAGTACTTC
18	TRBV4-1	TRBJ2-3	many	TRBD2	CASSQDRRLAGVADTQYF	TGCGCCAGCAGCCAAGATAGGAGACTAGCGGGAGTGGCAGATACGCAGTATTTT
15	TRBV20-1	TRBJ1-4	NA	NA	CSARFLGPDNEKLFF	TGCAGTGCTAGATTCCTGGGCCCGGATAATGAAAAACTGTTTTTT
18	TRBV28	TRBJ2-2	NA	NA	CASSFLSYLGDDTGELFF	TGTGCCAGCAGTTTCTTGTCCTATTTGGGGGACGACACCGGGGAGCTGTTTTTT
13	TRBV7-2	TRBJ2-7	many	NA	CASSPTGSYEQYF	TGTGCCAGCAGCCCTACGGGCTCCTACGAGCAGTACTTC
18	TRBV5-1	TRBJ2-3	few	TRBD2	CASSLGTSGRPSTDTQYF	TGCGCCAGCAGCTTGGGGACTAGCGGGAGACCGAGCACAGATACGCAGTATTTT
14	TRBV7-9	TRBJ1-2	NA	NA	CASSLEPDYYGYTF	TGTGCCAGCAGCTTAGAGCCGGACTACTATGGCTACACCTTC
14	TRBV2	TRBJ2-6	many	NA	CASIPEGGANVLTF	TGTGCCAGCATCCCAGAAGGTGGGGCCAACGTCCTGACTTTC
13	TRBV12-3/TRBV12-4	TRBJ2-2	many	NA	CASSLGTIRELFF	TGTGCCAGCAGTTTGGGGACAATCCGGGAGCTGTTTTTT
12	TRBV29-1	TRBJ2-7	many	NA	CSVEDRVNEQYF	TGCAGCGTTGAAGATCGGGTGAACGAGCAGTACTTC
12	TRBV2	TRBJ2-7	many	NA	CASRPEVVEQYF	TGTGCCAGCAGGCCGGAGGTCGTCGAGCAGTACTTC
13	TRBV4-3	TRBJ1-5	NA	TRBD1	CASSLDRAQPQHF	TGCGCCAGCAGCCTTGACAGGGCTCAGCCCCAGCATTTT
10	TRBV6-5	TRBJ2-7	many	NA	CASSSKEQYF	TGTGCCAGCAGTTCCAAGGAGCAGTACTTC
12	TRBV20-1	TRBJ2-4	NA	TRBD2	CSARVGLTHEYF	TGCAGTGCTAGAGTGGGACTAACACACGAGTACTTC
16	TRBV18	TRBJ2-4	NA	NA	CASSPPTGLAKNIQYF	TGTGCCAGCTCCCCCCCTACAGGGCTAGCCAAAAACATTCAGTACTTC
19	TRBV29-1	TRBJ2-1	many	TRBD2	CSVDSGGLAGVRSYNEQFF	TGCAGCGTTGATTCCGGAGGACTAGCGGGGGTCCGCTCCTACAATGAGCAGTTCTTC
14	TRBV2	TRBJ1-2	many	NA	CASSLTALNYGYTF	TGTGCCAGCAGCTTAACAGCCCTTAACTATGGCTACACCTTC
14	TRBV7-6	TRBJ2-7	NA	NA	CASSPHRDRAEQYF	TGTGCCAGCAGCCCCCACAGGGACCGCGCCGAGCAGTACTTC
14	TRBV2	TRBJ2-3	NA	TRBD2	CASRAGLVTDTQYF	TGTGCCAGCCGGGCGGGACTAGTAACAGATACGCAGTATTTT
15	TRBV6-1	TRBJ1-1	many	TRBD1	CASSLRQGEYTEAFF	TGTGCCAGCAGTCTACGACAGGGGGAGTACACTGAAGCTTTCTTT